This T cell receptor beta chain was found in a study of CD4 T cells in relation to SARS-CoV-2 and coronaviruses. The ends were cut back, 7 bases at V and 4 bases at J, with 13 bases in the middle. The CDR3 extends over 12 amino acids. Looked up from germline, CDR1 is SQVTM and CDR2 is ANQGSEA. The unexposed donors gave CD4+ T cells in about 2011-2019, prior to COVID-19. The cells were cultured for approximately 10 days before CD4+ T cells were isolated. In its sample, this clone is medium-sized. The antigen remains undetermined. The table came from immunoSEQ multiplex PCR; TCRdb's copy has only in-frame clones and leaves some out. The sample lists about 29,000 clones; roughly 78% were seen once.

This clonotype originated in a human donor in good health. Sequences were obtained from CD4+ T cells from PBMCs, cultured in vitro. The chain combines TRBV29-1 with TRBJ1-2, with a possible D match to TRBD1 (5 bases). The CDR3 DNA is TGCAGCGCCGGGGACCCTGCCTATGGCTACACCTTC. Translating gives CSAGDPAYGYTF.